This entry lists 24 T cell receptor beta chains sequenced from one sample in a study of T cell repertoires in cytomegalovirus infection. TCRdb ran MiXCR on the reads and lists one entry per CDR3 protein. The sample lists about 300,000 distinct CDR3 sequences; approximately 10% were seen once. The sample was PBMCs. These receptors all stem from a human donor in good health (CMV status not recorded). Some clones in this sample may be carry-over from other donors' samples.

This clonotype was seen a single time. The chain uses TRBV12-5 and TRBJ1-1, with 8 positions matching TRBD1. There are 15 residues in the CDR3. The V gene end was trimmed by 3 bases and the J gene end by 0 bases; junction bases not matched to a gene: 3. Germline loops: CDR1 LGHNT, CDR2 FRNRAP. The chain's CDR3 is CASGFQGAVNTEAFF. The CDR3, as DNA: TGTGCTAGTGGTTTCCAGGGGGCCGTGAACACTGAAGCTTTCTTT.

This clonotype was observed many times. V gene TRBV20-1 combines with J gene TRBJ2-1, with TRBD1 matching 8 bases. CDR3 length equals 16 residues. The V segment lost 2 bases and the J segment 4 bases; nucleotides outside the gene matches: 10. The germline V gene has CDR1 DFQATT and CDR2 SNEGSKA (reference sequence). CDR3 protein: CSARRTGTGRYNEQFF. In nucleotides, the CDR3 is TGCAGTGCTAGACGGACCGGGACAGGTCGATACAATGAGCAGTTCTTC.

CDR3 in amino acids: CASSLLPGLAGGADNEQFF. As DNA, the CDR3 is TGTGCCAGCAGCCTCCTGCCGGGACTAGCGGGGGGAGCTGACAATGAGCAGTTCTTC. This chain connects TRBV7-3 to TRBJ2-1, with 15 nucleotides matching TRBD2. Germline trimming cut 5 bases from V and 5 bases from J; bases unmatched to any gene: 13. Germline values: CDR1 SGHTA, CDR2 FQGTGA. The CDR3 spans 19 residues. The full variable domain, its missing parts supplied by reference TRBV7-3 and TRBJ2-1, is GAGVSQTPSNKVTEKGKYVELRCDPISGHTALYWYRQSLGQGPEFLIYFQGTGAADDSGLPNDRFFAVRPEGSVSTLKIQRTERGDSAVYLCASSLLPGLAGGADNEQFFGPGTRLTVL.

This clonotype showed up just a few times. The chain combines TRBV20-1 with TRBJ1-2, with 10 bases identical to TRBD1. There are 12 residues in the CDR3. Trimming removed 5 bases from V and 8 bases from J; junction bases left unmatched: 5. In germline, CDR1 is DFQATT, CDR2 SNEGSKA (reference sequence). CDR3 nucleotide sequence: TGCAGTGCTGGGGACAGGGGAGACGGCTACACCTTC. The encoded protein is CSAGDRGDGYTF.

This clonotype has a count of ten or more. The V call is TRBV5-5, the J call TRBJ2-1; TRBD1 might be the D (6 bases). V gave up 4 bases and J gave up 6 bases, with 14 bases separating them. Germline values: CDR1 SGHKS, CDR2 YYEKEE (reference sequence). The length of the CDR3 is 14 residues. CDR3 amino acids: CASSEFRGGNEQFF. DNA for the CDR3: TGTGCCAGCAGCGAATTTAGAGGGGGCAATGAGCAGTTCTTC. The full variable domain, its missing parts supplied by reference TRBV5-5 and TRBJ2-1, is DAGVTQSPTHLIKTRGQQVTLRCSPISGHKSVSWYQQVLGQGPQFIFQYYEKEERGRGNFPDRFSARQFPNYSSELNVNALLLGDSALYLCASSEFRGGNEQFFGPGTRLTVL.

The chain links TRBV10-3 to TRBJ2-7; 7 bases align to TRBD1. Germline lookup yields CDR1 ENHRY and CDR2 SYGVKD. V shed 4 bases and J 6 bases; nucleotides not matched to a gene: 15. The CDR3 extends over 16 amino acids. CDR3 DNA: TGTGCCATCAGTGGAGGTAGGGGACAGTCTGGGTTCGAGCAGTACGTC. It translates to CAISGGRGQSGFEQYV.

This clonotype was recorded many times. In DNA form, the CDR3 reads TGTGCCAGTAGTGAAAGACAGGGGCGGTCGCAGTTCTTC. Amino acid sequence: CASSERQGRSQFF. The chain couples TRBV19 to TRBJ2-1; 8 nucleotides agree with TRBD1. Germline-derived CDR1 and CDR2 are LNHDA and SQIVND (reference sequence). After removal of 5 bases from V and 12 bases from J, the junction contained 9 bases not matched to a gene. The CDR3 totals 13 residues.

This clonotype was observed many times. This rearrangement joins TRBV7-2 to TRBJ2-3, with unresolved D. This CDR3 has 11 residues. With 5 bases removed from V and 2 bases from J, the gap between germline ends came to 2 bases. CDR1 is SGHTA, CDR2 FQGNSA, per germline. The chain's CDR3 is CASSPTDTQYF. DNA for the CDR3: TGTGCCAGCAGCCCCACAGATACGCAGTATTTT.

The chain combines TRBV7-6 with TRBJ1-4, with 11 nucleotides matching TRBD1. The trim removed 1 base at V and 7 bases at J, leaving 2 bases unmatched. There are 15 residues in the CDR3. Germline lookup yields CDR1 SGHVS and CDR2 FNYEAQ. The CDR3 loop is CASSLGGQGGEKLFF. CDR3 coding DNA: TGTGCCAGCAGCTTAGGGGGACAGGGGGGTGAAAAACTGTTTTTT.

This clonotype was picked up many times. V and J are TRBV13 and TRBJ2-7; a possible D gene is TRBD1 (5 bases). The length of the CDR3 is 14 residues. V was shortened by 5 bases and J by 2 bases, with 13 bases between the two germline ends. Germline CDR1 reads PRHDT; CDR2 reads FYEKMQ (reference sequence). CDR3 sequence (DNA): TGTGCCAGCAGCCCGAAGGGGATGACCTACGAGCAGTACTTC. It translates to CASSPKGMTYEQYF.

This clonotype was detected ten times or more. J is TRBJ2-3 and V is TRBV29-1; TRBD2 matches at 14 bases. Trimming cost V 4 bases and J 4 bases; bases outside gene matches: 7. CDR1 is SQVTM, CDR2 ANQGSEA, per germline. The CDR3 runs 16 residues. The CDR3 sequence: CSVGLAGGPRPDTQYF. The CDR3 DNA reads as TGCAGCGTTGGACTAGCGGGGGGGCCTCGACCAGATACGCAGTATTTT.

The table lists this clonotype with many counts. The V and J genes are TRBV20-1 and TRBJ1-1, with 8 bases fitting TRBD1. The CDR3 sequence is 13 residues long. V was clipped by 6 bases and J by 5 bases; unmatched bases: 8. Germline V gene sequence: CDR1 DFQATT, CDR2 SNEGSKA (reference sequence). Here the CDR3 reads CSASGGRRTEAFF. Written as DNA, the CDR3 is TGCAGTGCGTCAGGGGGCAGGAGGACTGAAGCTTTCTTT.

In its sample, this clonotype was seen many times. The V gene is TRBV19, the J gene TRBJ2-1; TRBD1 matches 9 bases. Germline V gene data show CDR1 as LNHDA and CDR2 as SQIVND (reference sequence). V gave up 3 bases and J gave up 4 bases; unmatched junction bases: 13. The CDR3 covers 18 residues. In DNA, the CDR3 is TGTGCCAGTAGTATCCCCACAAGACAGGGGGGACCTTACAATGAGCAGTTCTTC. Translated: CASSIPTRQGGPYNEQFF.

This clonotype was seen a handful of times. This sequence joins TRBV6-6 and TRBJ2-3; 7 nucleotides align to TRBD2. Germline lookup yields CDR1 MNHNY and CDR2 SVGAGI (reference sequence). The CDR3 extends over 16 amino acids. The trim removed 2 bases at V and 0 bases at J, leaving 5 bases unmatched. The chain's CDR3 is CASSYHAGESTDTQYF. The CDR3 DNA reads as TGTGCCAGCAGTTACCACGCGGGGGAAAGCACAGATACGCAGTATTTT.

This chain uses TRBV10-3 with TRBJ2-2; D is unresolved. CDR3 size: 15 residues. Germline CDR1 and CDR2: ENHRY and SYGVKD. The V end was cut by 4 bases, the J end by 1 base, with 10 bases between. CDR3 protein: CAISGLTLNTGELFF. The CDR3 DNA follows: TGTGCCATCAGTGGACTCACTTTGAACACCGGGGAGCTGTTTTTT.

This clonotype occurred a few times. V gene TRBV15 combines with J gene TRBJ2-1; D is undetermined. Looked up from germline, CDR1 is LNHNV and CDR2 is YYDKDF (reference sequence). The germline V and J ends were trimmed by 0 bases and 5 bases, with 11 bases remaining between them. This CDR3 has 15 amino acids. The CDR3 sequence: CATSRDRTTDNEQFF. CDR3 DNA sequence: TGTGCCACCAGCAGAGATAGGACCACCGACAATGAGCAGTTCTTC.

This clonotype showed up many times. The rearrangement uses TRBV5-8 and TRBJ1-2; the D is unclear. V lost 4 bases to trimming and J lost 4 bases, with 14 bases between them. CDR3 length equals 14 residues. Germline-derived CDR1 and CDR2 are SGHTS and YDEGEE. CDR3 loop: CASSPRATIYGYTF. In nucleotides, the CDR3 is TGTGCCAGCAGCCCGAGGGCCACCATCTATGGCTACACCTTC.

For this clonotype: Possible read error: a much larger clone is one base away. This chain uses TRBV25-1 with TRBJ2-1; 15 bases align to TRBD2. The germline V gene has CDR1 MGHDK and CDR2 SYGVNS. The CDR3 runs to 18 residues. The CDR3 reads CTSSEYSGLAGGYNEQFF. DNA of the CDR3: TGTACCAGCAGTGAATATTCGGGACTAGCGGGGGGTTACAATGAGCAGTTCTTC. Supplemented by reference TRBV25-1 and TRBJ2-1, the full variable domain reads EADIYQTPRYLVIGTGKKITLECSQTMGHDKMYWYQQDPGMELHLIHYSYGVNSTEKGDLSSESTVSRIRTEHFPLTLESARPSHTSQYLCTSSEYSGLAGGYNEQFFGPGTRLTVL.

In this sample, this clonotype turned up many times. This chain uses TRBV7-2 with TRBJ1-3; no reliable D call. The CDR3 is made up of 17 amino acids. Deletions cut 4 bases from V and 2 bases from J, with 18 bases between. Looked up from germline, CDR1 is SGHTA and CDR2 is FQGNSA. The DNA for the CDR3 is TGTGCCAGCAGCTCCTCTGGGTTGCCGTTTCCTGGAAACACCATATATTTT. This translates into CASSSSGLPFPGNTIYF. The entire variable domain, with the rest obtained from reference TRBV7-2 and TRBJ1-3, is as follows: GAGVSQSPSNKVTEKGKDVELRCDPISGHTALYWYRQSLGQGLEFLIYFQGNSAPDKSGLPSDRFSAERTGGSVSTLTIQRTQQEDSAVYLCASSSSGLPFPGNTIYFGEGSWLTVV.

There are many counts of this clonotype. This chain joins TRBV14 and TRBJ1-1; 7 nucleotides line up with TRBD1. Germline V gene data show CDR1 as SGHDN and CDR2 as FVKESK. The CDR3 sequence is 15 residues long. J gave up 1 base and V 3 bases, and 5 bases lay outside the gene matches. The CDR3 bases are TGTGCCAGCAGCCATTCGGACAGGAGGAACACTGAAGCTTTCTTT. Translating gives CASSHSDRRNTEAFF.

The sample holds many counts of this clonotype. This chain connects TRBV7-2 to TRBJ2-6, with D unclear. From germline, CDR1 is SGHTA and CDR2 FQGNSA. Trimming shortened V by 5 bases and J by 1 base, and 9 bases separated the two germline ends. CDR3 size: 15 residues. CDR3 in amino acids: CASSPWISGANVLTF. The CDR3 nucleotides are TGTGCCAGCAGCCCTTGGATATCTGGGGCCAACGTCCTGACTTTC.

This clonotype was seen repeatedly, ten times or more. The chain carries TRBV7-9 and TRBJ1-1; perhaps TRBD1 as D (6 bases). The CDR3 runs to 18 residues. Trimming stripped 5 bases from V and 3 bases from J, with 25 bases between. Germline V gene lookup returns CDR1 SEHNR and CDR2 FQNEAQ (reference sequence). CDR3 coding DNA: TGTGCCAGCAGCCCTCGGGGGCCCGCGGGCAGCTACGACACTGAAGCTTTCTTT. Its protein is CASSPRGPAGSYDTEAFF.

For this clonotype: At one boundary the junction diverges from the germline segment, which might be a read error. The V gene is TRBV6-2 or TRBV6-3, the J gene TRBJ2-3; 10 bases map to TRBD2. This CDR3 contains 15 residues. The V gene's germline CDR1 is MNHEY and CDR2 SVGEGT. CDR3 loop: CASSLAGGLTDTEYF. The CDR3 DNA is TGTGCCAGCAGCTTAGCGGGGGGCCTTACAGATACGGAGTATTTT.

At least ten counts were recorded for this clonotype. The chain couples TRBV7-8 to TRBJ2-3; D possibly corresponds to TRBD1 (6 bases). Germline CDR1 and CDR2: SGHVS and FQNEAQ. The CDR3 consists of 17 residues. V lost 1 base, J lost 6 bases, and 20 bases lay in between. The CDR3 spells CASSLEGQPAYEDTQYF. DNA for the CDR3: TGTGCCAGCAGCTTAGAAGGACAGCCCGCCTATGAGGATACGCAGTATTTT.